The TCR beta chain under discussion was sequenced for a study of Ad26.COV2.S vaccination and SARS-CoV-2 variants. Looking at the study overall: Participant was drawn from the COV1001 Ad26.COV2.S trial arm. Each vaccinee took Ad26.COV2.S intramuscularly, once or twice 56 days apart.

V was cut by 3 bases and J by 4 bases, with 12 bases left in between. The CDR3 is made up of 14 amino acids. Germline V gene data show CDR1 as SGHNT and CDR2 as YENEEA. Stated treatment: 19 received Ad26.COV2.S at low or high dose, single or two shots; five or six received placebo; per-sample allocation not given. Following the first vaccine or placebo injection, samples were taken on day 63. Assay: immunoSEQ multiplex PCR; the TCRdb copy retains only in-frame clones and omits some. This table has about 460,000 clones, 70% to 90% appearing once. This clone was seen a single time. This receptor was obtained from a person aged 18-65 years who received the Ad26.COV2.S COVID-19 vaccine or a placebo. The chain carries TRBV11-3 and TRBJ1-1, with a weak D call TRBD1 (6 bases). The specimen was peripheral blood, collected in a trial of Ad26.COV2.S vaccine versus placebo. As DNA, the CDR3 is TGTGCCAGCAGCTTGGGAGGGGGGGTCACTGAAGCTTTCTTT. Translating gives CASSLGGGVTEAFF.